This T cell receptor beta chain was recovered during a study of patients and donors after allogeneic stem cell transplantation. In germline, CDR1 is SEHNR, CDR2 FQNEAQ (reference sequence). V lost 5 bases and J 5 bases, leaving 12 bases between the germline ends. The CDR3 extends over 14 amino acids. A single record per CDR3 protein comes from TCRdb applying MiXCR to the RT-PCR reads. The sample shows fewer than 250,000 distinct CDR3 sequences, roughly 14% of them seen only once. Sequenced input: blood, either unsorted or a sorted T cell fraction (not recorded which). The gene calls are TRBV7-9 and TRBJ1-4, with D perhaps matching TRBD1 (6 bases). The origin of this receptor is a human donor who was either an allogeneic HSCT recipient or a stem cell or donor lymphocyte infusion donor (not recorded which). It is not recorded whose cells these are; they may come from a transplant donor. CDR3 nucleotide sequence: TGTGCCAGCAGCCAAGGCCAGGGGAATGAAAAACTGTTTTTT. Its protein product is CASSQGQGNEKLFF. Variable domain in full (rest from reference TRBV7-9 and TRBJ1-4): DTGVSQNPRHKITKRGQNVTFRCDPISEHNRLYWYRQTLGQGPEFLTYFQNEAQLEKSRLLSDRFSAERPKGSFSTLEIQRTEQGDSAMYLCASSQGQGNEKLFFGSGTQLSVL.